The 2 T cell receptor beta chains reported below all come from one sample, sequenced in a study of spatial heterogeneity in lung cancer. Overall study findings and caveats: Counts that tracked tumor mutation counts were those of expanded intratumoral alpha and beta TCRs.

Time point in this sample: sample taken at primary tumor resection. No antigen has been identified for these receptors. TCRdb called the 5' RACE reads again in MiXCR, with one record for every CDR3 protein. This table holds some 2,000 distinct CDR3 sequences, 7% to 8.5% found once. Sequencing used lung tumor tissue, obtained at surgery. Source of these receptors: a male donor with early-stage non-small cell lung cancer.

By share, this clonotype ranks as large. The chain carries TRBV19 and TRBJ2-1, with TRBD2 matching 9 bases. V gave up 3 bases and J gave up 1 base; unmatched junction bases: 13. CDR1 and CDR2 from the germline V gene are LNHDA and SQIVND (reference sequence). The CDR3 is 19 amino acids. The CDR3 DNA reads TGTGCCAGTAGTATCCAAGTAGCGGGGGCCTCGGGGTCCTACAATGAGCAGTTCTTC. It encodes CASSIQVAGASGSYNEQFF.

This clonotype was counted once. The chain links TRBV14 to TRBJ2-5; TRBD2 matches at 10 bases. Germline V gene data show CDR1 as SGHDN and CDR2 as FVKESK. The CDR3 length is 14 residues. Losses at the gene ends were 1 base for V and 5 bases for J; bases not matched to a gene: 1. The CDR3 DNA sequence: TGTGCCAGCAGCCAAGCAGCGGGGGGGGAGACCCAGTACTTC. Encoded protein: CASSQAAGGETQYF.